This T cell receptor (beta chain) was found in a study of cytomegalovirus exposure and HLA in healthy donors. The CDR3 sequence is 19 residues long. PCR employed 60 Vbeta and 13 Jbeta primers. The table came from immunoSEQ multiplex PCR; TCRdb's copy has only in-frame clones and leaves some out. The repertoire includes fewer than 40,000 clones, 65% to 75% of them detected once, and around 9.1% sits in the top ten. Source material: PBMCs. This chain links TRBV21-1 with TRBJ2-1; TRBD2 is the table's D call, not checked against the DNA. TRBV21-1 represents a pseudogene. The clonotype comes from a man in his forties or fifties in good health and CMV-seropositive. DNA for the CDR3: TGTGCCAGCAGCACCGAGACTGGGTTAGCGGGGGGGCACCACAATGAGCAGTTCTTC. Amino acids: CASSTETGLAGGHHNEQFF.